One and the same sample provided the 20 T cell receptor beta chains below, sequenced in a study of control samples from healthy donors and cancer patients. The method was immunoSEQ multiplex PCR; TCRdb's version includes in-frame clones alone and lacks a portion of them. The data contain 150,000 to 200,000 clones, about 90% of them seen just once; the ten biggest clones take up under 5%. The specimen sequenced was blood. These receptors came from a woman in her 30s in good health.

The chain carries TRBV5-1 and TRBJ1-2, with TRBD1 identical over 8 bases. Germline V gene data show CDR1 as SGHRS and CDR2 as YFSETQ. There are 13 residues in the CDR3. Trimming cost V 0 bases and J 6 bases; bases outside gene matches: 1. The CDR3 region has the DNA TGCGCCAGCAGCTTGGCGACAGGGGATGGCTACACCTTC. It codes for CASSLATGDGYTF.

The chain links TRBV18 to TRBJ2-1; 10 bases fit TRBD2. J was trimmed by 4 bases and V by 3 bases; bases with no gene match: 6. The CDR3 contains 16 residues. CDR1 is KGHSH and CDR2 is LQKENI in the germline V gene. In nucleotides, the CDR3 is TGTGCCAGCTCACCCCTAGCGGGGGAGATTTACAATGAGCAGTTCTTC. The encoded protein is CASSPLAGEIYNEQFF.

This chain connects TRBV28 to TRBJ2-7; TRBD1 matches 9 bases. V was pared by 6 bases and J by 0 bases, with 12 bases of the junction left unmatched. CDR1 is MDHEN, CDR2 SYDVKM, per germline. The CDR3 length is 17 residues. The CDR3 sequence is CASRHPGGTGTSYEQYF. CDR3 nucleotide sequence: TGTGCCAGCAGACACCCCGGAGGGACAGGGACCTCCTACGAGCAGTACTTC.

The chain uses TRBV9 and TRBJ2-3; D not resolved. There are 14 residues in the CDR3. With 3 bases removed from V and 0 bases from J, the gap between germline ends came to 8 bases. CDR1 and CDR2 (germline): SGDLS, YYNGEE. CDR3 residues: CASSAPRSTDTQYF. Here the CDR3 DNA reads TGTGCCAGCAGCGCACCCCGTAGCACAGATACGCAGTATTTT. Together with reference TRBV9 and TRBJ2-3, the CDR3 gives the full variable domain: DSGVTQTPKHLITATGQRVTLRCSPRSGDLSVYWYQQSLDQGLQFLIQYYNGEERAKGNILERFSAQQFPDLHSELNLSSLELGDSALYFCASSAPRSTDTQYFGPGTRLTVL.

The chain employs TRBV28 and TRBJ1-2; D is ambiguous. CDR3 size: 14 residues. V was clipped by 3 bases and J by 3 bases, with 11 bases between them. The germline V gene has CDR1 MDHEN and CDR2 SYDVKM. The DNA for the CDR3 is TGTGCCAGCAGTTTTCAGTACACCGACTATGGCTACACCTTC. This codes for CASSFQYTDYGYTF.

The chain has TRBV11-3 and TRBJ2-7, with D unclear. Looked up from germline, CDR1 is SGHNT and CDR2 is YENEEA. Trimming removed 1 base from V and 7 bases from J, with 11 bases in between. The CDR3 is made up of 13 amino acids. The CDR3: CASSLVPLSEQYF. The DNA for the CDR3 is TGTGCCAGCAGCTTAGTACCCCTTTCGGAGCAGTACTTC.

The gene calls are TRBV29-1 and TRBJ2-2; D unresolved. CDR1 is SQVTM and CDR2 is ANQGSEA in the germline V gene. The CDR3 has 16 residues. V was trimmed by 0 bases and J by 2 bases, leaving 13 bases between them. The CDR3 protein is CSVEDPQGPNTGELFF. The CDR3 DNA sequence: TGCAGCGTTGAAGACCCTCAAGGCCCTAACACCGGGGAGCTGTTTTTT.

The gene calls are TRBV9 and TRBJ2-3, with 9 bases aligning to TRBD2. Germline trimming cut 0 bases from V and 2 bases from J; bases unmatched to any gene: 7. The CDR3 totals 17 residues. Germline V gene lookup returns CDR1 SGDLS and CDR2 YYNGEE. This chain's CDR3 is CASSVDQRGEYTDTQYF. The DNA of the CDR3 is TGTGCCAGCAGCGTAGATCAGCGGGGGGAATACACAGATACGCAGTATTTT. Based on the CDR3 plus reference TRBV9 and TRBJ2-3, the full variable domain is DSGVTQTPKHLITATGQRVTLRCSPRSGDLSVYWYQQSLDQGLQFLIQYYNGEERAKGNILERFSAQQFPDLHSELNLSSLELGDSALYFCASSVDQRGEYTDTQYFGPGTRLTVL.

The CDR3 DNA reads as TGTGCCAGCAGTCCCATCGCCTCTGGGGCCAACGTCCTGACTTTC. It codes for CASSPIASGANVLTF. The chain links TRBV4-2 to TRBJ2-6; D remains ambiguous. Trimming shortened V by 6 bases and J by 0 bases, and 9 bases separated the two germline ends. Germline assignment: CDR1 LGHNA and CDR2 YNFKEQ. There are 15 residues in the CDR3.

The chain uses TRBV28 and TRBJ1-5, with D perhaps matching TRBD1 (5 bases). Trimming stripped 7 bases from V and 0 bases from J, with 10 bases between. The CDR3 is 14 residues long. CDR1 is MDHEN, CDR2 SYDVKM, per germline. The CDR3 loop is CASIRTLSNQPQHF. The CDR3, as DNA: TGTGCCAGCATTAGGACACTTAGCAATCAGCCCCAGCATTTT.

The chain recombines TRBV3-1 (or the pseudogene TRBV3-2) with TRBJ1-4, with D tentatively TRBD1 (6 bases). Germline V CDR1 and CDR2: LGHDT, YNNKEL (reference sequence). The V and J ends lost 2 bases and 8 bases respectively, with 12 bases between them. This CDR3 spans 14 amino acids. Written as DNA, the CDR3 is TGTGCCAGCAGCCAAAACAGGGTCGGAGAAAAACTGTTTTTT. Encoded protein: CASSQNRVGEKLFF.

In DNA form, the CDR3 reads TGCGCCAGCAGCCCCGCAGAGAATGAGCAGTTCTTC. Its protein product is CASSPAENEQFF. The chain recombines TRBV5-1 with TRBJ2-1; no definite D call. Germline V gene sequence: CDR1 SGHRS, CDR2 YFSETQ. The CDR3 covers 12 residues. Trimming left V 4 bases short and J 7 bases short, with 9 bases between. The full variable domain, with the rest looked up from reference TRBV5-1 and TRBJ2-1, is KAGVTQTPRYLIKTRGQQVTLSCSPISGHRSVSWYQQTPGQGLQFLFEYFSETQRNKGNFPGRFSGRQFSNSRSEMNVSTLELGDSALYLCASSPAENEQFFGPGTRLTVL.

The CDR3 loop is CASSLRNTDTQYF. CDR3 in DNA: TGTGCCAGCAGTTTACGGAACACAGATACGCAGTATTTT. V usage is TRBV12-3 or TRBV12-4 and J usage is TRBJ2-3, with D unclear. The CDR3 runs 13 residues. The V end lost 2 bases, the J end lost 2 bases, and 5 bases lay between the germline ends.

The J gene is TRBJ2-6, the V gene TRBV6-6; D not certain. Looked up from germline, CDR1 is MNHNY and CDR2 is SVGAGI (reference sequence). The V gene lost 6 bases and the J gene lost 0 bases, with 12 bases spanning the gap. The CDR3 runs to 16 residues. CDR3 nucleotide sequence: TGTGCCAGCAGCACATCTCGAAGCTCTGGGGCCAACGTCCTGACTTTC. It yields the protein CASSTSRSSGANVLTF.

This clone was counted a single time. The chain joins TRBV5-1 to TRBJ2-7; weak D call: TRBD1 (6 bases). CDR3 length: 13 amino acids. CDR1 is SGHRS and CDR2 is YFSETQ in the germline V gene. V was shortened by 0 bases and J by 3 bases, with 7 bases between the two germline ends. CDR3 coding DNA: TGCGCCAGCAGCTTGGGACAGGACTACGAGCAGTACGTC. Protein product: CASSLGQDYEQYV.

The chain links TRBV19 to TRBJ1-1, with 10 positions matching TRBD1. J lost 11 bases, V lost 4 bases, and 10 bases had no gene match. The germline CDR1 and CDR2 sequences are LNHDA and SQIVND (reference sequence). The CDR3 totals 14 residues. CDR3 amino acids: CASSSRDRGSNAFF. The CDR3 nucleotides are TGTGCCAGTAGTAGCCGGGACAGGGGATCGAATGCTTTCTTT.

The rearrangement uses TRBV5-1 and TRBJ1-2; 9 bases line up with TRBD1. CDR3 length: 15 residues. With V trimmed by 4 bases and J by 4 bases, 8 bases remained unmatched. From germline, CDR1 is SGHRS and CDR2 YFSETQ. CDR3 protein: CASSTGTGLIYGYTF. In DNA, the CDR3 is TGCGCCAGCAGCACCGGGACAGGGCTTATCTATGGCTACACCTTC.

The chain links TRBV2 to TRBJ1-5; D remains unclear. In germline, CDR1 is SNHLY, CDR2 FYNNEI. V dropped 4 bases and J dropped 10 bases, with 14 bases sitting between them. The CDR3 consists of 13 residues. CDR3 sequence reads: CASSGTFPSPQHF. The CDR3 bases are TGTGCCAGCAGTGGGACTTTCCCTAGTCCCCAGCATTTT.

The V and J genes are TRBV5-1 and TRBJ2-1; 7 nucleotides line up with TRBD2. This CDR3 comprises 15 residues. Germline CDR1 reads SGHRS; CDR2 reads YFSETQ. After removal of 0 bases from V and 4 bases from J, the junction contained 4 bases not matched to a gene. The CDR3 nucleotides read TGCGCCAGCAGCTTGGAGGCTAGCGGATACAATGAGCAGTTCTTC. This gives the protein CASSLEASGYNEQFF.

The chain has TRBV5-6 and TRBJ1-3; a possible D gene is TRBD1 (6 bases). V gave up 2 bases and J gave up 0 bases, with 9 bases separating them. Germline assignment: CDR1 SGHDT and CDR2 YYEEEE. The CDR3 covers 15 residues. For the CDR3, the DNA is TGTGCCAGCAGCTTAGCAGGGGACTCTGGAAACACCATATATTTT. This translates into CASSLAGDSGNTIYF.